Listed below are T cell receptor beta chains from one sample, sequenced in a study of T cell responses to AZD1222 COVID-19 vaccine. The table came from immunoSEQ multiplex PCR; TCRdb's copy has only in-frame clones and leaves some out. The sample has 120,000 to 150,000 clones; approximately 90% are singletons. The starting material was peripheral blood, obtained on day 0 of MenACWY control vaccination. The receptors come from an adult in good health. Both conserved end residues are trimmed from each CDR3. Fields, in order: J gene, V gene, CDR3 protein.

J: TRBJ2-7; V: TRBV2; CDR3: ASSSGLDGEQY
J: TRBJ2-3; V: TRBV2; CDR3: ASSVQTSDTQY
J: TRBJ2-1; V: TRBV19; CDR3: ASSFRTGVGNEQF
J: TRBJ2-7; V: TRBV30; CDR3: AWSRQGGFNEQY
J: TRBJ2-1; V: TRBV28; CDR3: AILSGSYNEQF
J: TRBJ2-1; V: TRBV18; CDR3: ASSPPTSGTNEQF
J: TRBJ2-5; V: TRBV14; CDR3: ASSQVGVQETQY
J: TRBJ2-4; V: TRBV7-9; CDR3: ASSSPGTYSTIAKNIQY
J: TRBJ2-1; V: TRBV7-9; CDR3: ASSLAGPDEQF
J: TRBJ2-7; V: TRBV3-1/TRBV3-2; CDR3: ASSQPGVDYEQY
J: TRBJ1-2; V: TRBV27; CDR3: ASSPIGTANYGYT
J: TRBJ2-1; V: TRBV27; CDR3: ASSWVRGRNEQF
J: TRBJ1-2; V: TRBV4-1; CDR3: ASSHSRDRGQFLGYGYT
J: TRBJ1-1; V: TRBV28; CDR3: ASRPGTGNTEAF
J: TRBJ2-7; V: TRBV6-5; CDR3: ASSYSLDRAYEQY
J: TRBJ2-5; V: TRBV2; CDR3: ASTPDGGMKTQY
J: TRBJ2-7; V: TRBV6-5; CDR3: ASSRGGGEAYEQY
J: TRBJ1-1; V: TRBV18; CDR3: ASSPGRITEAF
J: TRBJ2-7; V: TRBV15; CDR3: ATSIDGTVQY
J: TRBJ1-4; V: TRBV18; CDR3: ASSPSGTGREKLF
J: TRBJ2-1; V: TRBV3-1/TRBV3-2; CDR3: ASTGGTSGTYNEQF
J: TRBJ1-2; V: TRBV5-1; CDR3: ASSLKVGRIRLANYGYT
J: TRBJ2-1; V: TRBV5-8; CDR3: ASSLATLGSYNEQF
J: TRBJ2-1; V: TRBV11-2; CDR3: ASSFWGTSGPNEQF
J: TRBJ1-1; V: TRBV30; CDR3: AWKSGDVWYTEAF
J: TRBJ2-7; V: TRBV27; CDR3: ASRRTGC
J: TRBJ1-1; V: TRBV6-1; CDR3: ASSESQGKNTEAF
J: TRBJ1-2; V: TRBV19; CDR3: ASSTIPQGSLYGYT
J: TRBJ1-5; V: TRBV27; CDR3: ASSYVSNQPQH
J: TRBJ1-3; V: TRBV6-1; CDR3: ASSDQGGNTIY
J: TRBJ1-2; V: TRBV2; CDR3: ASSEARGLYGYT
J: TRBJ2-7; V: TRBV2; CDR3: ASRLTSGSYEQY
J: TRBJ1-2; V: TRBV3-1/TRBV3-2; CDR3: ASSPPDKVYGYT
J: TRBJ1-2; V: TRBV6-1; CDR3: ASSEMGQGDGYT
J: TRBJ1-1; V: TRBV19; CDR3: ASRNRGTEAF
J: TRBJ2-1; V: TRBV2; CDR3: ASSDMGGPTYNEQF
J: TRBJ2-7; V: TRBV27; CDR3: ASSPGPGYEQY
J: TRBJ2-7; V: TRBV21-1; CDR3: ASSKRTPLYEQY
J: TRBJ2-6; V: TRBV5-1; CDR3: ASSIAPGANVLT
J: TRBJ2-1; V: TRBV27; CDR3: ASSFVPEATSGLEQF
J: TRBJ1-2; V: TRBV29-1; CDR3: SARGRYGYT
J: TRBJ1-1; V: TRBV7-9; CDR3: ASSLGQGVTEAF
J: TRBJ1-5; V: TRBV27; CDR3: ASSPGTGNNQPQH